A selection of T cell receptor beta chains follows, all from one sample in a study of blood T cell repertoires in COVID-19. Clones were read by immunoSEQ multiplex PCR, and TCRdb kept only the in-frame ones, dropping some. The sample lists about 370,000 clones; roughly 90% were seen once. The specimen sequenced was peripheral blood. Receptors were obtained from a woman aged 25-40 years with COVID-19, enrolled during active disease. Both conserved end residues are part of each CDR3. A D gene is named only where the DNA matches it firmly. Not all rows give a size; the values are once, few, many and, for expanded clones, a class.

abundance	d_gene	j_gene	v_gene	CDR3aa	CDR3nt
-	-	TRBJ2-3	TRBV21-1	CASSKTSRITDTQYF	TGTGCCAGCAGCAAGACCTCTAGGATCACAGATACGCAGTATTTT
-	-	TRBJ2-7	TRBV4-3	CASSQDPRTAPWGYEQYF	TGCGCCAGCAGCCAAGATCCCCGGACAGCTCCTTGGGGCTACGAGCAGTACTTC
-	TRBD1	TRBJ1-2	TRBV6-2/TRBV6-3	CASSYGYLPGQGNYGYTF	TGTGCCAGCAGTTACGGTTACCTACCGGGACAGGGAAACTATGGCTACACCTTC
-	-	TRBJ1-3	TRBV4-1	CASSQSRGLYSGNTIYF	TGCGCCAGCAGCCAATCCCGAGGACTCTACTCTGGAAACACCATATATTTT
-	TRBD1	TRBJ1-1	TRBV28	CASRGQGLTEAFF	TGTGCCAGCAGGGGACAGGGGCTCACTGAAGCTTTCTTT
-	-	TRBJ2-3	TRBV27	CASSSRWAGPPLTQYF	TGTGCCAGCAGTTCGCGGTGGGCGGGTCCCCCTCTAACGCAGTATTTT
-	-	TRBJ2-5	TRBV5-1	CASSRLGAGETQYF	TGCGCCAGCAGCCGCCTGGGGGCAGGAGAGACCCAGTACTTC
-	-	TRBJ1-6	TRBV4-3	CASSQDGTRDSPLHF	TGCGCCAGCAGCCAAGACGGTACGCGAGATTCACCCCTCCACTTT
-	-	TRBJ1-5	TRBV6-2/TRBV6-3	CASSYWGQFNQPQHF	TGTGCCAGCAGTTACTGGGGGCAATTCAATCAGCCCCAGCATTTT
-	TRBD1	TRBJ1-1	TRBV28	CASSEPQGADEAFF	TGTGCCAGCAGTGAACCGCAGGGGGCGGATGAAGCTTTCTTT
few	TRBD1	TRBJ1-5	TRBV6-5	CASEPMTGNRHF	TGTGCCAGCGAGCCTATGACAGGGAACCGGCATTTT
-	TRBD1	TRBJ1-3	TRBV2	CASKGQRSGNTIYF	TGTGCCTCCAAGGGACAGCGGTCGGGAAACACCATATATTTT
-	-	TRBJ1-6	TRBV28	CASLWSDYNSPLHF	TGTGCCAGCCTTTGGAGCGATTATAATTCACCCCTCCACTTT
-	-	TRBJ2-3	TRBV7-9	CASSRENRGTDTQYF	TGTGCCAGCAGTCGGGAAAACCGGGGAACAGATACGCAGTATTTT
-	TRBD2	TRBJ2-1	TRBV7-8	CASSSTSGSSYNEQFF	TGTGCCAGCAGCTCGACTAGCGGTAGCTCCTACAATGAGCAGTTCTTC
-	-	TRBJ1-1	TRBV6-2/TRBV6-3	CASSHQGTEAFF	TGTGCCAGCAGCCATCAGGGAACTGAAGCTTTCTTT
-	-	TRBJ1-2	TRBV7-9	CASSLGGAGGYTF	TGTGCCAGCAGCTTAGGGGGAGCTGGTGGCTACACCTTC
-	-	TRBJ1-2	TRBV6-5	CASRQQGLGYGYTF	TGTGCCAGCAGGCAACAGGGTTTGGGCTATGGCTACACCTTC
-	-	TRBJ2-7	TRBV6-2/TRBV6-3	CASSSSVPLGQYF	TGTGCCAGCAGCAGCTCGGTGCCACTCGGGCAGTACTTC
-	TRBD1	TRBJ2-5	TRBV5-1	CASSLAVGQGKETQYF	TGCGCCAGCAGCTTGGCAGTGGGACAGGGGAAAGAGACCCAGTACTTC
-	-	TRBJ2-5	TRBV24-1	CATSDYTGRETQYF	TGTGCCACCAGTGACTATACAGGGCGAGAGACCCAGTACTTC
few	TRBD1	TRBJ2-2	TRBV19	CASSITGTGGTGELFF	TGTGCCAGTAGTATCACCGGGACAGGGGGCACCGGGGAGCTGTTTTTT
-	TRBD1	TRBJ2-3	TRBV18	CASSRGQGTDTQYF	TGTGCCAGCTCCCGCGGACAGGGAACAGATACGCAGTATTTT
-	-	TRBJ1-1	TRBV7-2	CASSQQGLNTEAFF	TGTGCCAGCAGTCAACAGGGCCTGAACACTGAAGCTTTCTTT
-	-	TRBJ1-2	TRBV28	CASSIGRLYGYTF	TGTGCCAGCAGTATTGGCAGACTATATGGCTACACCTTC
-	-	TRBJ1-6	TRBV25-1	CASSSDSNNSPLHF	TGTGCCAGCAGTTCGGACAGCAATAATTCACCCCTCCACTTT
-	TRBD2	TRBJ2-5	TRBV19	CASSRWEGLAGDQETQYF	TGTGCCAGTAGTAGGTGGGAGGGACTCGCCGGGGACCAAGAGACCCAGTACTTC
-	-	TRBJ1-4	TRBV6-5	CASSQTVTNEKLFF	TGTGCCAGCAGTCAGACAGTGACTAATGAAAAACTGTTTTTT
-	TRBD1	TRBJ2-2	TRBV6-2/TRBV6-3	CASSYSGQGPTGELFF	TGTGCCAGCAGTTACTCCGGACAGGGGCCCACCGGGGAGCTGTTTTTT
-	-	TRBJ2-5	TRBV24-1	CATSEPGQYQETQYF	TGTGCCACCAGTGAACCTGGACAGTACCAAGAGACCCAGTACTTC
-	-	TRBJ2-2	TRBV6-5	CASSYPTRAGELFF	TGTGCCAGCAGTTACCCCACGCGGGCCGGGGAGCTGTTTTTT
-	-	TRBJ2-5	TRBV5-5	CASSRVWETQYF	TGTGCCAGCAGCCGAGTGTGGGAGACCCAGTACTTC
-	TRBD2	TRBJ2-1	TRBV3-1/TRBV3-2	CASSQDGLAGGHHNEQFF	TGTGCCAGCAGCCAAGATGGACTAGCGGGAGGGCACCACAATGAGCAGTTCTTC
-	-	TRBJ1-3	TRBV5-1	CASSSGQQFSSGNTIYF	TGCGCCAGCAGCTCGGGACAACAATTCTCATCTGGAAACACCATATATTTT
-	TRBD2	TRBJ2-3	TRBV5-1	CASSLTPSGRITDTQYF	TGCGCCAGCAGCTTGACCCCTAGCGGGAGAATTACAGATACGCAGTATTTT
-	TRBD2	TRBJ2-1	TRBV27	CASSRRGTSGRAGNEQFF	TGTGCCAGCAGTCGCAGGGGGACTAGCGGGAGGGCGGGTAATGAGCAGTTCTTC
few	-	TRBJ1-1	TRBV24-1	CATSDLQGTEAFF	TGTGCCACCAGTGATTTGCAGGGAACTGAAGCTTTCTTT
-	-	TRBJ2-7	TRBV18	CASSWNQATYEQYF	TGTGCCAGCTCATGGAACCAGGCGACCTACGAGCAGTACTTC
-	-	TRBJ2-1	TRBV6-2/TRBV6-3	CASSYSMVSGVDNEQFF	TGTGCCAGCAGTTACTCGATGGTTTCAGGGGTCGACAATGAGCAGTTCTTC
-	-	TRBJ1-2	TRBV19	CASSPSRHNYGYTF	TGTGCCAGTAGTCCGTCGAGACACAACTATGGCTACACCTTC
-	TRBD2	TRBJ2-1	TRBV5-4	CASSWERGGVEFF	TGTGCCAGCAGCTGGGAGCGGGGGGGTGTGGAGTTCTTC
-	-	TRBJ2-2	TRBV2	CASTRPGGLPGELFF	TGTGCCAGCACCAGACCCGGGGGGCTACCCGGGGAGCTGTTTTTT
-	-	TRBJ2-5	TRBV28	CASSPFQAQETQYF	TGTGCCAGCAGCCCCTTCCAGGCCCAAGAGACCCAGTACTTC
-	-	TRBJ1-2	TRBV30	CAWSMGGYGYTF	TGTGCCTGGTCAATGGGGGGCTATGGCTACACCTTC
-	-	TRBJ2-1	TRBV24-1	CATSAPTGYNEQFF	TGTGCCACCAGTGCACCGACAGGATACAATGAGCAGTTCTTC
-	-	TRBJ1-2	TRBV27	CASRGTRTAYYGYTF	TGTGCCAGCAGGGGAACCCGGACAGCTTACTATGGCTACACCTTC